The 12 T cell receptor beta chains presented below share a single source sample, sequenced in a study of response to subunit inactivated influenza vaccine. TCRdb processed the RT-PCR reads anew with MiXCR; each CDR3 protein has one entry. This table has almost 250,000 distinct CDR3 sequences, over 9% appearing once. Specimen: non-naive T cells sorted from PBMCs, collected approximately 15 days before vaccination. Receptors were obtained from a man aged 50 to 60 who received an inactivated influenza vaccine.

This clonotype appeared a few times. The chain uses TRBV4-3 and TRBJ2-1; 9 bases are a match to TRBD2. This CDR3 contains 16 residues. V gave up 0 bases and J gave up 6 bases; unmatched junction bases: 6. Looked up from germline, CDR1 is LGHNA and CDR2 is YSLEER. The CDR3: CASSQDPREGRNEQFF. CDR3 DNA: TGCGCCAGCAGCCAAGATCCGCGGGAGGGCCGCAATGAGCAGTTCTTC.

This clonotype was observed many times. V is TRBV24-1 and J is TRBJ2-7; D not resolved. Looked up from germline, CDR1 is KGHDR and CDR2 is SFDVKD. The V end lost 9 bases, the J end lost 2 bases, and 13 bases lay between the germline ends. This CDR3 has 13 residues. CDR3: CATESPFTYEQYF. CDR3 coding DNA: TGTGCCACCGAGTCTCCGTTTACCTACGAGCAGTACTTC.

The sample holds a few counts of this clonotype. This sequence joins TRBV20-1 and TRBJ2-2, with 8 bases matching TRBD1. Germline V gives CDR1 DFQATT, CDR2 SNEGSKA (reference sequence). This CDR3 spans 16 amino acids. The trim removed 0 bases at V and 5 bases at J, leaving 8 bases unmatched. The CDR3 bases are TGCAGTGCTAGAGAAAGGAACAGGGGGGTAACCGGGGAGCTGTTTTTT. Translating it yields CSARERNRGVTGELFF.

The gene calls are TRBV20-1 and TRBJ2-2; 8 bases map to TRBD1. Germline values: CDR1 DFQATT, CDR2 SNEGSKA (reference sequence). CDR3 length: 16 residues. V shed 0 bases, J shed 1 base, and the junction held 4 bases outside the gene matches. The CDR3, as DNA: TGCAGTGCTAGAGATCTGGGACAGGAGAACACCGGGGAGCTGTTTTTT. It codes for CSARDLGQENTGELFF.

The sample holds many counts of this clonotype. The V and J genes are TRBV25-1 and TRBJ1-1; 9 bases map to TRBD1. This CDR3 has 15 residues. The V segment lost 6 bases and the J segment 4 bases; nucleotides outside the gene matches: 9. Germline V gives CDR1 MGHDK, CDR2 SYGVNS. The CDR3 nucleotides are TGTGCCAGCAGCGAGGACAGGGGAGGTGGCACTGAAGCTTTCTTT. Protein product: CASSEDRGGGTEAFF.

The table lists this clonotype with a few counts. The J gene is TRBJ2-5, the V gene TRBV5-1; 8 bases align to TRBD2. The CDR3 covers 14 residues. Losses at the gene ends were 5 bases for V and 1 base for J; bases not matched to a gene: 4. CDR1 and CDR2 (germline): SGHRS, YFSETQ. The CDR3 nucleotides are TGCGCCAGCAGTGCAGCGGGGGTCCAAGAGACCCAGTACTTC. Translated: CASSAAGVQETQYF.

This clonotype came up a few times. This sequence joins TRBV7-8 and TRBJ2-2; a weak D match, TRBD2 (7 bases). V lost 5 bases, J lost 4 bases, and 11 bases lay in between. Germline V lookup: CDR1 SGHVS, CDR2 FQNEAQ. This CDR3 contains 14 residues. CDR3 amino acids: CASSRGASTGELFF. For the CDR3, the DNA is TGTGCCAGCAGCCGGGGGGCCTCCACCGGGGAGCTGTTTTTT.

The chain links TRBV7-3 to TRBJ2-3; TRBD1 agrees at 7 bases. CDR1 is SGHTA and CDR2 is FQGTGA in the germline V gene. The CDR3 is 16 amino acids. V shed 1 base and J 0 bases; nucleotides not matched to a gene: 4. The CDR3: CASSLMGTASTDTQYF. The CDR3 nucleotides are TGTGCCAGCAGCTTAATGGGGACAGCTAGCACAGATACGCAGTATTTT.

The V call is TRBV27, the J call TRBJ2-1, with D possibly being TRBD1 or TRBD2 (6 bases each). Germline assignment: CDR1 MNHEY and CDR2 SMNVEV (reference sequence). Trimming took off 4 bases at V and 3 bases at J, with 22 bases between the two ends. The CDR3 extends over 18 amino acids. The CDR3 protein is CASSWLSGGQGLYNEQFF. In nucleotides, the CDR3 is TGTGCCAGCAGTTGGTTATCTGGGGGGCAGGGCCTCTACAATGAGCAGTTCTTC.

This chain joins TRBV7-2 and TRBJ1-1, with 8 bases matching TRBD1. Germline values: CDR1 SGHTA, CDR2 FQGNSA. Trimming at V came to 5 bases and at J to 6 bases, leaving 14 bases not matched to a gene. CDR3 length: 16 residues. CDR3 residues: CASSRHGNTGGAEAFF. CDR3 nucleotide sequence: TGTGCCAGCAGCCGACACGGGAACACAGGGGGAGCTGAAGCTTTCTTT.

Ten or more counts support this clonotype. CDR3 DNA: TGTGCCAGCAGCCCGGACAGCTCTGGAAACACCATATATTTT. Translation: CASSPDSSGNTIYF. The V gene is TRBV9, the J gene TRBJ1-3; tentative D call: TRBD1 (6 bases). The CDR3 contains 14 residues. Germline V gene sequence: CDR1 SGDLS, CDR2 YYNGEE. Trimming removed 4 bases at V and 0 bases at J, with 8 bases between.

This clonotype occurred a few times. The V gene is TRBV7-2, the J gene TRBJ2-5; TRBD2 matches at 7 bases. The CDR3 sequence is 15 residues long. Trimming removed 5 bases from V and 5 bases from J; junction bases left unmatched: 11. The germline CDR1 and CDR2 sequences are SGHTA and FQGNSA. CDR3 in DNA: TGTGCCAGCAGCCGGGGTAGCGGACTAGTGGAGACCCAGTACTTC. It codes for CASSRGSGLVETQYF. The full variable domain, rest sourced from reference TRBV7-2 and TRBJ2-5, is GAGVSQSPSNKVTEKGKDVELRCDPISGHTALYWYRQSLGQGLEFLIYFQGNSAPDKSGLPSDRFSAERTGGSVSTLTIQRTQQEDSAVYLCASSRGSGLVETQYFGPGTRLLVL.